This is a list of T cell receptor beta chains from one sample in a study of shared clonotypes between healthy human individuals. Sequencing was performed with immunoSEQ multiplex PCR; in TCRdb, only in-frame clones are kept and a portion is missing. The sample includes roughly 2 million clones, over 85% seen only once; the top ten take 1.1%. Sequenced sample: naive CD8+ T cells sorted from blood. The receptor source for this set is a man between 18 and 29 years old in good health. The CDR3 runs from the conserved cysteine through the conserved F or W. The D gene is left open where the match is weak. Not every row has a clone size; where given, it reads once, few, many or a size class.

j_gene: TRBJ2-7; v_gene: TRBV11-3; d_gene: -; abundance: -; CDR3nt: TGTGCCAGCAGCTTAGCGGGGTTTCGCTGTCGGCAGTACTTC; CDR3aa: CASSLAGFRCRQYF
j_gene: TRBJ2-6; v_gene: TRBV29-1; d_gene: -; abundance: -; CDR3nt: TGCAGCGTGATGATGGTCCTCCCGGATTCTGGGGCCAACGTCCTGACTTTC; CDR3aa: CSVMMVLPDSGANVLTF
j_gene: TRBJ1-3; v_gene: TRBV28; d_gene: TRBD1; abundance: -; CDR3nt: TGTGCCAGCAGTTTCGCAGGGGGAGATGGAAACACCATATATTTT; CDR3aa: CASSFAGGDGNTIYF
j_gene: TRBJ2-7; v_gene: TRBV27; d_gene: -; abundance: -; CDR3nt: TGTGCCAGCAGTTTCCACGGGCCTGGGTACGAGCAGTACTTC; CDR3aa: CASSFHGPGYEQYF
j_gene: TRBJ2-1; v_gene: TRBV6-5; d_gene: TRBD2; abundance: -; CDR3nt: TGTGCCAGCAGTTACCTAGCGGGGGCCTACAATGAGCAGTTCTTC; CDR3aa: CASSYLAGAYNEQFF
j_gene: TRBJ2-7; v_gene: TRBV6-5; d_gene: -; abundance: once; CDR3nt: TGTGCCAGCAGTCATGGCATGGGGGGCGAGCAGTACTTC; CDR3aa: CASSHGMGGEQYF
j_gene: TRBJ2-1; v_gene: TRBV13; d_gene: TRBD1; abundance: -; CDR3nt: TGTGCCAGCAGCCCCACGACAGGGGGTCAGAGTGAGCAGTTCTTC; CDR3aa: CASSPTTGGQSEQFF
j_gene: TRBJ1-4; v_gene: TRBV10-3; d_gene: TRBD1; abundance: -; CDR3nt: TGTGCCACAATGCCTGGGACAGGGTCAGGAATGACGCTAGAAAGACTGTTTTTT; CDR3aa: CATMPGTGSGMTLERLFF
j_gene: TRBJ1-6; v_gene: TRBV19; d_gene: -; abundance: -; CDR3nt: TGTGCCAGTAGTAGCGGGGCGCTCCCTAATTCACCCCTCCACTTT; CDR3aa: CASSSGALPNSPLHF
j_gene: TRBJ2-6; v_gene: TRBV27; d_gene: -; abundance: -; CDR3nt: TGTGCCAGCAGTTCCCTCGGGGTCTCTGGGGCCAACGTCCTGACTTTC; CDR3aa: CASSSLGVSGANVLTF
j_gene: TRBJ2-7; v_gene: TRBV7-9; d_gene: -; abundance: -; CDR3nt: TGTGCCAGCAGCTTCCCCGGGAGCTACGAGCAGTACTTC; CDR3aa: CASSFPGSYEQYF
j_gene: TRBJ2-7; v_gene: TRBV25-1; d_gene: -; abundance: once; CDR3nt: TGTGCCAGCAGTGGGGGAGGCTACGAGCAGTACTTC; CDR3aa: CASSGGGYEQYF
j_gene: TRBJ2-1; v_gene: TRBV6-1; d_gene: TRBD2; abundance: -; CDR3nt: TGTGCCACACAGCGGGGCAATGAGCAGTTCTTC; CDR3aa: CATQRGNEQFF
j_gene: TRBJ2-7; v_gene: TRBV5-1; d_gene: -; abundance: -; CDR3nt: TGCGCCAGCAGTAAGCCGGGTCCCTCCTACGAGCAGTACTTC; CDR3aa: CASSKPGPSYEQYF
j_gene: TRBJ2-5; v_gene: TRBV6-1; d_gene: TRBD1; abundance: -; CDR3nt: TGTGCCAGCAGTGGGACGGGACAGGGGGTGACCCAGTACTTC; CDR3aa: CASSGTGQGVTQYF
j_gene: TRBJ2-7; v_gene: TRBV6-5; d_gene: TRBD2; abundance: -; CDR3nt: TGTGCCAGCAGTGATACTAGCGGGAGTTACGAGCAGTACTTC; CDR3aa: CASSDTSGSYEQYF
j_gene: TRBJ2-5; v_gene: TRBV7-9; d_gene: -; abundance: -; CDR3nt: TGTGCCAGCAGCTTAGCGGACGGGGCCCAAGAGACCCAGTACTTC; CDR3aa: CASSLADGAQETQYF
j_gene: TRBJ2-7; v_gene: TRBV5-1; d_gene: -; abundance: -; CDR3nt: TGCGCCAGCAGCTTGACGGGCAAAAGCACCTACGAGCAGTACTTC; CDR3aa: CASSLTGKSTYEQYF
j_gene: TRBJ1-2; v_gene: TRBV9; d_gene: -; abundance: -; CDR3nt: TGTGCCAGCAGCGGGACGGATGAGATCCGCTATGGCTACACCTTC; CDR3aa: CASSGTDEIRYGYTF
j_gene: TRBJ1-4; v_gene: TRBV7-9; d_gene: -; abundance: -; CDR3nt: TGTGCCAGCAGCTTAGTCGCTCCTAATGAAAAACTGTTTTTT; CDR3aa: CASSLVAPNEKLFF
j_gene: TRBJ1-1; v_gene: TRBV7-9; d_gene: -; abundance: -; CDR3nt: TGTGCCAGCAGCTCGGGGAGAGAAAACACTGAAGCTTTCTTT; CDR3aa: CASSSGRENTEAFF
j_gene: TRBJ1-6; v_gene: TRBV18; d_gene: -; abundance: -; CDR3nt: TGTGCCAGCTCACGGCGGCCTCGTGCTTCACCCCTCCACTTT; CDR3aa: CASSRRPRASPLHF
j_gene: TRBJ2-2; v_gene: TRBV11-2; d_gene: -; abundance: -; CDR3nt: TGTGCCAGCAGCTACAGGGTGGAGCTGTTTTTT; CDR3aa: CASSYRVELFF
j_gene: TRBJ1-1; v_gene: TRBV19; d_gene: -; abundance: -; CDR3nt: TGTGCCAGTACCACGGGTGGGAACACTGAAGCTTTCTTT; CDR3aa: CASTTGGNTEAFF
j_gene: TRBJ2-5; v_gene: TRBV6-1; d_gene: -; abundance: -; CDR3nt: TGTGCCAGCAGTGAGTGGGGGGCCCAAGAGACCCAGTACTTC; CDR3aa: CASSEWGAQETQYF
j_gene: TRBJ2-2; v_gene: TRBV27; d_gene: TRBD2; abundance: -; CDR3nt: TGTGCCAGCAGTCCCCTAATAGCGGGAGAGGGCACCGGGGAGCTGTTTTTT; CDR3aa: CASSPLIAGEGTGELFF
j_gene: TRBJ2-2; v_gene: TRBV2; d_gene: TRBD2; abundance: -; CDR3nt: TGTGCCAGCAGGGTTCCAGCGGGATCGAACACCGGGGAGCTGTTTTTT; CDR3aa: CASRVPAGSNTGELFF
j_gene: TRBJ1-5; v_gene: TRBV28; d_gene: -; abundance: -; CDR3nt: TGTGCCAGCAGTTTAAGGGGTCTTTATCAGCCCCAGCATTTT; CDR3aa: CASSLRGLYQPQHF
j_gene: TRBJ2-7; v_gene: TRBV28; d_gene: -; abundance: -; CDR3nt: TGTGCCAGCAGTTCCGTTAGCTCCTACGAGCAGTACTTC; CDR3aa: CASSSVSSYEQYF
j_gene: TRBJ2-7; v_gene: TRBV4-1; d_gene: -; abundance: once; CDR3nt: TGCGCCAGCAGCCAGCGTGACAGTTCCTACGAGCAGTACTTC; CDR3aa: CASSQRDSSYEQYF
j_gene: TRBJ2-1; v_gene: TRBV5-4; d_gene: -; abundance: -; CDR3nt: TGTGCCAGCAGCTCGGACGCCCACAATGAGCAGTTCTTC; CDR3aa: CASSSDAHNEQFF
j_gene: TRBJ2-3; v_gene: TRBV4-1; d_gene: -; abundance: -; CDR3nt: TGCGCCAGCACCAAAGGGGCTTCGGGAGATACGCAGTATTTT; CDR3aa: CASTKGASGDTQYF
j_gene: TRBJ1-1; v_gene: TRBV2; d_gene: TRBD1; abundance: -; CDR3nt: TGTGCCAGCAGTGCGGACAGGCTGAACACTGAAGCTTTCTTT; CDR3aa: CASSADRLNTEAFF
j_gene: TRBJ1-1; v_gene: TRBV11-2; d_gene: -; abundance: -; CDR3nt: TGTGCCAGCAGCTTAGGCTGGGAGGGGACTGAAGCTTTCTTT; CDR3aa: CASSLGWEGTEAFF